The present T cell receptor (beta chain) was sequenced within a study of cytomegalovirus exposure and HLA in healthy donors. The V gene end was trimmed by 3 bases and the J gene end by 1 base; junction bases not matched to a gene: 4. CDR3 length: 15 residues. The germline V gene has CDR1 MDHEN and CDR2 SYDVKM. PCR employed 60 Vbeta and 13 Jbeta primers. Measured with immunoSEQ multiplex PCR; TCRdb has only the in-frame clones, and not every one. Recorded here are 140,000 to 150,000 clones; the top ten clones represent about 0.96%. The receptor's source is a male donor in good health and CMV-seronegative. The chain joins TRBV28 to TRBJ2-5; 8 bases line up with TRBD2. Material: PBMCs. The CDR3 DNA reads TGTGCCAGCAGTTTCGGGGGGGCCCTCCAAGAGACCCAGTACTTC. Translating it yields CASSFGGALQETQYF.